Reported below is one TCR beta chain. Its antigen remains unidentified. The germline V gene encodes CDR1 SGHRS and CDR2 YFSETQ. The CDR3 sequence is 16 residues long. Trimming cost V 1 base and J 2 bases, with 15 bases left between them. This entry is derived from a study of cytomegalovirus exposure and HLA in healthy donors. Study findings and constraints: For TCR beta chains, V- and J-gene trimming was later linked to a missense DCLRE1C variant.

The primer mix had 60 Vbeta and 13 Jbeta primers. The method was immunoSEQ multiplex PCR; TCRdb's version includes in-frame clones alone and lacks a portion of them. The sample records approximately 150,000 clones, under 90% being singletons. The genes are TRBV5-1 and TRBJ1-2; tentative D call: TRBD1 (6 bases). Sequenced input: PBMCs. The sequence derives from a man in his forties in good health and CMV-seronegative. The chain's CDR3 is CASSLFTGNTNYGYTF. The CDR3 region has the DNA TGCGCCAGCAGCTTGTTTACAGGGAATACCAACTATGGCTACACCTTC.